The 14 T cell receptor beta chains presented below share a single source sample, sequenced in a study of blood T cell repertoires in COVID-19. Sequencing used immunoSEQ multiplex PCR; TCRdb keeps in-frame clones, though not all of them. The sample has 310,000 or so clones, 75% to 95% seen once. What was sequenced was PBMCs or T cells enriched from blood (not recorded which). These receptors were obtained from a woman aged 30 to 39 who had recovered from COVID-19.

This clone was seen only once. The chain couples TRBV30 to TRBJ2-7, with D unresolved. V lost 2 bases and J 6 bases, leaving 11 bases between the germline ends. The CDR3 runs 12 residues. Germline CDR1 reads GTSNPN; CDR2 reads SVGIG (reference sequence). The CDR3 here is CAWSPPNSEQYF. In nucleotides, the CDR3 is TGTGCCTGGAGTCCCCCTAATTCCGAGCAGTACTTC.

The CDR3 protein is CASSTSGTAYEQYF. CDR3 DNA sequence: TGTGCCAGCAGTACTTCCGGGACAGCCTACGAGCAGTACTTC. V usage is TRBV6-5 and J usage is TRBJ2-7; 7 bases match TRBD1. V lost 5 bases and J lost 2; bases outside the gene matches: 6. CDR3 length: 14 amino acids. The germline CDR1 and CDR2 sequences are MNHEY and SVGAGI.

V gene TRBV6-1 combines with J gene TRBJ1-2; 9 bases are shared with TRBD1. The CDR3 extends over 16 amino acids. In germline, CDR1 is MNHNS, CDR2 SASEGT. Losses at the gene ends were 4 bases for V and 5 bases for J; bases not matched to a gene: 11. The CDR3 sequence is CASSVQGARVSYGYTF. The CDR3 DNA follows: TGTGCCAGCAGTGTACAGGGGGCTCGGGTCTCGTATGGCTACACCTTC.

J is TRBJ2-7 and V is TRBV28, with D unclear. Looked up from germline, CDR1 is MDHEN and CDR2 is SYDVKM. The CDR3 consists of 13 residues. V was trimmed by 2 bases and J by 2 bases, leaving 7 bases between them. The CDR3 sequence is CASSLTFTYEQYF. The CDR3 DNA follows: TGTGCCAGCAGTTTAACTTTTACCTACGAGCAGTACTTC.

The genes are TRBV19 and TRBJ2-7, with D tentatively TRBD2 (5 bases). Trimming removed 6 bases from V and 4 bases from J, with 19 bases in between. CDR1 is LNHDA, CDR2 SQIVND, per germline (reference sequence). The CDR3 has 15 amino acids. CDR3 in amino acids: CASRITGFGDYEQYF. CDR3 DNA sequence: TGTGCCAGTAGGATCACCGGCTTCGGGGATTACGAGCAGTACTTC.

This chain connects TRBV5-6 to TRBJ1-4, with no clear D. The CDR3 is 16 amino acids. V dropped 1 base and J dropped 2 bases, with 12 bases sitting between them. CDR1 is SGHDT and CDR2 is YYEEEE in the germline V gene. This chain's CDR3 is CASSLNGGGTNEKLFF. In nucleotides, the CDR3 is TGTGCCAGCAGCTTGAATGGAGGTGGCACTAATGAAAAACTGTTTTTT.

The V call is TRBV7-8, the J call TRBJ1-6; tentative D call: TRBD1 (5 bases). The V gene lost 3 bases and the J gene lost 9 bases, with 12 bases spanning the gap. The CDR3 is made up of 14 amino acids. Germline V gene lookup returns CDR1 SGHVS and CDR2 FQNEAQ. DNA of the CDR3: TGTGCCAGCAGCTTGGGGGGGGTTCCTTCACCCCTCCACTTT. It specifies CASSLGGVPSPLHF.

The genes are TRBV20-1 and TRBJ1-4; D call uncertain. Trimming removed 3 bases at V and 8 bases at J, with 4 bases between. This CDR3 contains 10 residues. The germline CDR1 and CDR2 sequences are DFQATT and SNEGSKA (reference sequence). CDR3 DNA sequence: TGCAGTGCTAGTCGGGAAAAACTGTTTTTT. Encoded protein: CSASREKLFF.

Of note for this clone: The junction and the germline gene differ at one end; a read error may be behind it. This chain uses TRBV12-3 or TRBV12-4 with TRBJ2-7; D possibly uses TRBD1 or TRBD2 (7 bases each). The CDR3 is 13 amino acids. The chain's CDR3 is CASSLDRAGEQYF. In DNA form, the CDR3 reads TGTGCCAGCAGCTTAGACAGGGCGGGGGAACAGTACTTC.

The rearrangement links TRBV7-8 to TRBJ2-1; no reliable D call. V was cut by 5 bases and J by 7 bases, with 12 bases left in between. The CDR3 sequence is 13 residues long. In germline, CDR1 is SGHVS, CDR2 FQNEAQ. CDR3 region: CASSPRLVNEQFF. The CDR3 region has the DNA TGTGCCAGCAGCCCCAGATTGGTAAATGAGCAGTTCTTC.

The chain carries TRBV15 and TRBJ1-4; D remains ambiguous. This CDR3 is 14 amino acids long. The germline V and J ends were trimmed by 0 bases and 8 bases, with 10 bases remaining between them. Germline V gives CDR1 LNHNV, CDR2 YYDKDF (reference sequence). CDR3 nucleotide sequence: TGTGCCACCAGCAGAGATCTTGTGTTGGAAAAACTGTTTTTT. Encoded protein: CATSRDLVLEKLFF.

This sequence joins TRBV3-1 (or the pseudogene TRBV3-2) and TRBJ1-1, with D possibly matching TRBD1 (6 bases). Germline V gives CDR1 LGHDT, CDR2 YNNKEL (reference sequence). The CDR3 has 16 amino acids. Trimming cost V 0 bases and J 5 bases, with 16 bases left between them. The CDR3 region is CASSQEGGWGGTEAFF. The CDR3 DNA is TGTGCCAGCAGCCAAGAAGGGGGATGGGGTGGAACTGAAGCTTTCTTT.

The rearrangement joins TRBV6-2 or TRBV6-3 to TRBJ1-1; no clear D. Germline assignment: CDR1 MNHEY and CDR2 SVGEGT. The V end was cut by 2 bases, the J end by 2 bases, with 9 bases between. The CDR3 runs 14 residues. The CDR3 coding sequence is TGTGCCAGCAGTTACGACACCACTAACACTGAAGCTTTCTTT. It encodes CASSYDTTNTEAFF.

The CDR3 bases are TGCGCCAGCAGCCCGGGATTCGAGACCCAGTACTTC. Amino acid sequence: CASSPGFETQYF. The rearrangement uses TRBV5-1 and TRBJ2-5; D is possibly TRBD2 (5 bases). V lost 4 bases to trimming and J lost 5 bases, with 9 bases between them. This CDR3 is 12 amino acids long. CDR1 and CDR2 (germline): SGHRS, YFSETQ.